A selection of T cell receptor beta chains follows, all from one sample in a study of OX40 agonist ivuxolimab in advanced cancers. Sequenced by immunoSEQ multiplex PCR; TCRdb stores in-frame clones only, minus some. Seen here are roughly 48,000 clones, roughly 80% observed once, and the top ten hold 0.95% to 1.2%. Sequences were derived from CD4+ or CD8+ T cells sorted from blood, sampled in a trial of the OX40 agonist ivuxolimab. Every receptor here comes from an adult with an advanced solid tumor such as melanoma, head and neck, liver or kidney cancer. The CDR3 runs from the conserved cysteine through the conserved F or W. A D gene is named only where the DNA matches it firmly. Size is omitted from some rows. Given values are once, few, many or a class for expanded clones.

CDR3nt: TGCGCCAGCAGCGCCAGCGGGAGCTCCTACAATGAGCAGTTCTTC
CDR3aa: CASSASGSSYNEQFF
d_gene: TRBD2
v_gene: TRBV5-1
j_gene: TRBJ2-1
abundance: NA

CDR3nt: TGTGCCAGCAGTGAACCAGCGGGAGCCAAAAACATTCAGTACTTC
CDR3aa: CASSEPAGAKNIQYF
d_gene: NA
v_gene: TRBV25-1
j_gene: TRBJ2-4
abundance: NA

CDR3nt: TGTGCCAGCAGTAGGTCACCGAACACCGGGGAGCTGTTTTTT
CDR3aa: CASSRSPNTGELFF
d_gene: NA
v_gene: TRBV6-5
j_gene: TRBJ2-2
abundance: NA

CDR3nt: TGTGCCAGCAGTCGTCAGATTACAGGGAGCGAGCAGTACTTC
CDR3aa: CASSRQITGSEQYF
d_gene: NA
v_gene: TRBV28
j_gene: TRBJ2-7
abundance: NA

CDR3nt: TGTGCCAGCAGCCAATACCAAGGGCTTAACACCGGGGAGCTGTTTTTT
CDR3aa: CASSQYQGLNTGELFF
d_gene: NA
v_gene: TRBV5-4
j_gene: TRBJ2-2
abundance: NA

CDR3nt: TGTGCCATCAGTGAGGTAGACGAGCAGTACTTC
CDR3aa: CAISEVDEQYF
d_gene: NA
v_gene: TRBV10-3
j_gene: TRBJ2-7
abundance: NA

CDR3nt: TGCGCCAGCAGCCAAGAATGGGGGCCTAGAGATACGCAGTATTTT
CDR3aa: CASSQEWGPRDTQYF
d_gene: NA
v_gene: TRBV4-3
j_gene: TRBJ2-3
abundance: NA

CDR3nt: TGTGCCAGCAGTCCCTCCCGCGGTAGCAATCAGCCCCAGCATTTT
CDR3aa: CASSPSRGSNQPQHF
d_gene: NA
v_gene: TRBV27
j_gene: TRBJ1-5
abundance: NA

CDR3nt: TGCGCCAGCAGCTTGGACGGGGCATCTGGAAACACCATATATTTT
CDR3aa: CASSLDGASGNTIYF
d_gene: NA
v_gene: TRBV5-1
j_gene: TRBJ1-3
abundance: once

CDR3nt: TGCGCCAGCAGCCAAGCCGGCCCCGGGGATACGCAGTATTTT
CDR3aa: CASSQAGPGDTQYF
d_gene: NA
v_gene: TRBV4-1
j_gene: TRBJ2-3
abundance: NA

CDR3nt: TGTGCCAGTAGCTCTGGGGGAGAAGGAAACACCATATATTTT
CDR3aa: CASSSGGEGNTIYF
d_gene: NA
v_gene: TRBV19
j_gene: TRBJ1-3
abundance: NA

CDR3nt: TGCAGCGTGAGAGGGACGGCCAACCACCGGACTGATACGCAGTATTTT
CDR3aa: CSVRGTANHRTDTQYF
d_gene: NA
v_gene: TRBV29-1
j_gene: TRBJ2-3
abundance: NA

CDR3nt: TGTGCCAGCAGCTTGGACTTCTCTGGGGCCAACGTCCTGACTTTC
CDR3aa: CASSLDFSGANVLTF
d_gene: NA
v_gene: TRBV5-8
j_gene: TRBJ2-6
abundance: NA

CDR3nt: TGTGCCAGCAGGCGGCTTGGGGAAGGGAACACTGAAGCTTTCTTT
CDR3aa: CASRRLGEGNTEAFF
d_gene: NA
v_gene: TRBV27
j_gene: TRBJ1-1
abundance: NA

CDR3nt: TGTGCCAGCAGCAGTCTAGCCAAAAACATTCAGTACTTC
CDR3aa: CASSSLAKNIQYF
d_gene: NA
v_gene: TRBV5-6
j_gene: TRBJ2-4
abundance: NA

CDR3nt: TGTGCCAGCCAGCCCCCCGCGGGGGAGATTTTCACCCAGTACTTC
CDR3aa: CASQPPAGEIFTQYF
d_gene: TRBD2
v_gene: TRBV28
j_gene: TRBJ2-5
abundance: NA

CDR3nt: TGTGCCAGCAGAAGGGAGGCAGTTAGCAATGAGCAGTTCTTC
CDR3aa: CASRREAVSNEQFF
d_gene: NA
v_gene: TRBV4-2
j_gene: TRBJ2-1
abundance: NA

CDR3nt: TGTGCCAGTAGTATCGAAAAAGCGGTACACTCCTACAATGAGCAGTTCTTC
CDR3aa: CASSIEKAVHSYNEQFF
d_gene: NA
v_gene: TRBV19
j_gene: TRBJ2-1
abundance: NA

CDR3nt: TGCGCCAGCAGCTTCGGGGCTGGTCAGCCCCAGCATTTT
CDR3aa: CASSFGAGQPQHF
d_gene: NA
v_gene: TRBV5-1
j_gene: TRBJ1-5
abundance: NA

CDR3nt: TGCGCCAGCAGCGTGGCAGGGGCCTCTGGAAACACCATATATTTT
CDR3aa: CASSVAGASGNTIYF
d_gene: NA
v_gene: TRBV5-1
j_gene: TRBJ1-3
abundance: few

CDR3nt: TGTGCCAGCAACCCAGGACCCTCTGGAAACACCATATATTTT
CDR3aa: CASNPGPSGNTIYF
d_gene: NA
v_gene: TRBV9
j_gene: TRBJ1-3
abundance: few

CDR3nt: TGTGCCAGCAGCTTGGGAGTAAGCACAGATACGCAGTATTTT
CDR3aa: CASSLGVSTDTQYF
d_gene: NA
v_gene: TRBV5-6
j_gene: TRBJ2-3
abundance: few

CDR3nt: TGTGCCAGCTCTGATGCAGGGGAAGGGACCGGGGAGCTGTTTTTT
CDR3aa: CASSDAGEGTGELFF
d_gene: NA
v_gene: TRBV27
j_gene: TRBJ2-2
abundance: NA

CDR3nt: TGCGCCAGCAGCTTGGAGGGACAAGGCCATCAGCCCCAGCATTTT
CDR3aa: CASSLEGQGHQPQHF
d_gene: NA
v_gene: TRBV5-1
j_gene: TRBJ1-5
abundance: NA

CDR3nt: TGTGCCAGCAGCGAGCGACAGGGGGCGCTTACCGGGGAGCTGTTTTTT
CDR3aa: CASSERQGALTGELFF
d_gene: TRBD1
v_gene: TRBV7-9
j_gene: TRBJ2-2
abundance: few

CDR3nt: TGTGCCAGCCCGTCGGACAGGGGGGGCACAGATACGCAGTATTTT
CDR3aa: CASPSDRGGTDTQYF
d_gene: TRBD1
v_gene: TRBV2
j_gene: TRBJ2-3
abundance: NA

CDR3nt: TGTGCCAGCAGTCGGGACAGGGAAGGGGAGACCCAGTACTTC
CDR3aa: CASSRDREGETQYF
d_gene: TRBD1
v_gene: TRBV6-5
j_gene: TRBJ2-5
abundance: NA

CDR3nt: TGCAGCGTTGAAGGTCACGGAGCCAGGGGGTCCTATGGCTACACCTTC
CDR3aa: CSVEGHGARGSYGYTF
d_gene: TRBD1
v_gene: TRBV29-1
j_gene: TRBJ1-2
abundance: NA

CDR3nt: TGTGCCAGCAGCTTCGATAATACGGGCACTGAAGCTTTCTTT
CDR3aa: CASSFDNTGTEAFF
d_gene: NA
v_gene: TRBV5-6
j_gene: TRBJ1-1
abundance: NA

CDR3nt: TGTGCCAGCAGCCGGGGCCCAGGGGACGGAAACATTCAGTACTTC
CDR3aa: CASSRGPGDGNIQYF
d_gene: NA
v_gene: TRBV9
j_gene: TRBJ2-4
abundance: NA

CDR3nt: TGTGCCAGTAGTATATCCCAGGGGGCGGGTCAGCCCCAGCATTTT
CDR3aa: CASSISQGAGQPQHF
d_gene: TRBD1
v_gene: TRBV19
j_gene: TRBJ1-5
abundance: NA

CDR3nt: TGTGCCAGCAGTCCCCCGGGGGATACGCAGTATTTT
CDR3aa: CASSPPGDTQYF
d_gene: NA
v_gene: TRBV27
j_gene: TRBJ2-3
abundance: NA

CDR3nt: TGTGCCAGCAATACTCAGGGTGAGCCCCAGCATTTT
CDR3aa: CASNTQGEPQHF
d_gene: NA
v_gene: TRBV6-5
j_gene: TRBJ1-5
abundance: NA

CDR3nt: TGCGCCAGCAGCCAAAGGCAGAACTCCTACGAGCAGTACTTC
CDR3aa: CASSQRQNSYEQYF
d_gene: NA
v_gene: TRBV4-1
j_gene: TRBJ2-7
abundance: NA

CDR3nt: TGTGCCAGCAGGGCTAGCGGGAGCCAGGGGCAGTTCTTC
CDR3aa: CASRASGSQGQFF
d_gene: TRBD2
v_gene: TRBV6-1
j_gene: TRBJ2-1
abundance: NA

CDR3nt: TGTGCTAGCAGTTTATTAGCGGGTTCCAATGAGCAGTTCTTC
CDR3aa: CASSLLAGSNEQFF
d_gene: TRBD2
v_gene: TRBV7-7
j_gene: TRBJ2-1
abundance: NA

CDR3nt: TGTGCCAGTAGTGGGCGGGGACTACGGAACACCGGGGAGCTGTTTTTT
CDR3aa: CASSGRGLRNTGELFF
d_gene: TRBD2
v_gene: TRBV19
j_gene: TRBJ2-2
abundance: NA

CDR3nt: TGCGCCAGTAAGACAGGGCAGTACTTC
CDR3aa: CASKTGQYF
d_gene: NA
v_gene: TRBV23-1
j_gene: TRBJ2-7
abundance: once

CDR3nt: TGCGCCAGCAGCCAAGGGGACACACCAGGAAACACCATATATTTT
CDR3aa: CASSQGDTPGNTIYF
d_gene: NA
v_gene: TRBV4-3
j_gene: TRBJ1-3
abundance: NA

CDR3nt: TGTGCCAGCAGCCACCCCCCGCTAAAGGCGGTGAGCTCCTACAATGAGCAGTTCTTC
CDR3aa: CASSHPPLKAVSSYNEQFF
d_gene: NA
v_gene: TRBV7-2
j_gene: TRBJ2-1
abundance: NA

CDR3nt: TGTGCCAGTAGTATAATAGGCAGGGGAGACGGGGAGCTGTTTTTT
CDR3aa: CASSIIGRGDGELFF
d_gene: NA
v_gene: TRBV19
j_gene: TRBJ2-2
abundance: NA

CDR3nt: TGTGCCAGCATCCCGGGGGGAACCACCGGGGAGCTGTTTTTT
CDR3aa: CASIPGGTTGELFF
d_gene: TRBD2
v_gene: TRBV28
j_gene: TRBJ2-2
abundance: NA

CDR3nt: TGTGCCAGCAGCTTAGATGGGGGTACAGATACGCAGTATTTT
CDR3aa: CASSLDGGTDTQYF
d_gene: NA
v_gene: TRBV7-2
j_gene: TRBJ2-3
abundance: NA

CDR3nt: TGCGCCACCTGGAAGAGGGAGAGAAATCAGCCCCAGCATTTT
CDR3aa: CATWKRERNQPQHF
d_gene: NA
v_gene: TRBV10-1
j_gene: TRBJ1-5
abundance: NA

CDR3nt: TGTGCCAGCAACGGGCAGGGGCTGGAGACCCAGTACTTC
CDR3aa: CASNGQGLETQYF
d_gene: NA
v_gene: TRBV9
j_gene: TRBJ2-5
abundance: NA

CDR3nt: TGTGCCAGCAGTACCGGGACAGGGGGCTTAGATGAGCAGTTCTTC
CDR3aa: CASSTGTGGLDEQFF
d_gene: TRBD1
v_gene: TRBV2
j_gene: TRBJ2-1
abundance: NA

CDR3nt: TGCGCCAGCAGCGTCCTAGCGGGGGAGGGAGATACGCAGTATTTT
CDR3aa: CASSVLAGEGDTQYF
d_gene: TRBD2
v_gene: TRBV5-1
j_gene: TRBJ2-3
abundance: NA

CDR3nt: TGTGCCAGCAGTATCCAGGAGGGAGAGACCCAGTACTTC
CDR3aa: CASSIQEGETQYF
d_gene: NA
v_gene: TRBV6-4
j_gene: TRBJ2-5
abundance: NA

CDR3nt: TGTGCCAGCAGTCGGATCAGGGGCGAGACCCAGTACTTC
CDR3aa: CASSRIRGETQYF
d_gene: NA
v_gene: TRBV28
j_gene: TRBJ2-5
abundance: once

CDR3nt: TGTGCCAGCAGCCCGGGGGAGGGTAGCACAGATACGCAGTATTTT
CDR3aa: CASSPGEGSTDTQYF
d_gene: TRBD2
v_gene: TRBV5-4
j_gene: TRBJ2-3
abundance: NA

CDR3nt: TGTGCCAGCAGCCTAGACGGCGGCGGGCTGTTTTTT
CDR3aa: CASSLDGGGLFF
d_gene: NA
v_gene: TRBV7-9
j_gene: TRBJ2-2
abundance: NA

CDR3nt: TGTGCCAGCAGCCTGCGCCTAGGAGAGACCCAGTACTTC
CDR3aa: CASSLRLGETQYF
d_gene: NA
v_gene: TRBV7-9
j_gene: TRBJ2-5
abundance: NA

CDR3nt: TGTGCCTGGAGCCGACAGGGGGATCAGCCCCAGCATTTT
CDR3aa: CAWSRQGDQPQHF
d_gene: TRBD1
v_gene: TRBV30
j_gene: TRBJ1-5
abundance: NA

CDR3nt: TGTGCCTGGAGCCCGGCGGGTCAGCCCCAGCATTTT
CDR3aa: CAWSPAGQPQHF
d_gene: NA
v_gene: TRBV30
j_gene: TRBJ1-5
abundance: NA

CDR3nt: TGTGCCAGCAGTACAGGGGTGGGGGAGACCCAGTACTTC
CDR3aa: CASSTGVGETQYF
d_gene: TRBD1
v_gene: TRBV28
j_gene: TRBJ2-5
abundance: NA

CDR3nt: TGTGCCAGCAATCCAACAGGGGGGCAAAATGAAAAACTGTTTTTT
CDR3aa: CASNPTGGQNEKLFF
d_gene: TRBD1
v_gene: TRBV27
j_gene: TRBJ1-4
abundance: few

CDR3nt: TGCGCCAGCCTTAATCAGCCCCAGCATTTT
CDR3aa: CASLNQPQHF
d_gene: NA
v_gene: TRBV4-1
j_gene: TRBJ1-5
abundance: NA

CDR3nt: TGTGCCAGCAGCGAGTCCGGGACCGGAAACATTCAGTACTTC
CDR3aa: CASSESGTGNIQYF
d_gene: NA
v_gene: TRBV9
j_gene: TRBJ2-4
abundance: NA

CDR3nt: TGTGCCAGCAGCTACGGGACAGGGGATTACGAGCAGTACTTC
CDR3aa: CASSYGTGDYEQYF
d_gene: TRBD1
v_gene: TRBV5-4
j_gene: TRBJ2-7
abundance: NA

CDR3nt: TGTGCCAGCAGCGTAGAGGACAGGGTGTGGGATACGCAGTATTTT
CDR3aa: CASSVEDRVWDTQYF
d_gene: TRBD1
v_gene: TRBV9
j_gene: TRBJ2-3
abundance: NA